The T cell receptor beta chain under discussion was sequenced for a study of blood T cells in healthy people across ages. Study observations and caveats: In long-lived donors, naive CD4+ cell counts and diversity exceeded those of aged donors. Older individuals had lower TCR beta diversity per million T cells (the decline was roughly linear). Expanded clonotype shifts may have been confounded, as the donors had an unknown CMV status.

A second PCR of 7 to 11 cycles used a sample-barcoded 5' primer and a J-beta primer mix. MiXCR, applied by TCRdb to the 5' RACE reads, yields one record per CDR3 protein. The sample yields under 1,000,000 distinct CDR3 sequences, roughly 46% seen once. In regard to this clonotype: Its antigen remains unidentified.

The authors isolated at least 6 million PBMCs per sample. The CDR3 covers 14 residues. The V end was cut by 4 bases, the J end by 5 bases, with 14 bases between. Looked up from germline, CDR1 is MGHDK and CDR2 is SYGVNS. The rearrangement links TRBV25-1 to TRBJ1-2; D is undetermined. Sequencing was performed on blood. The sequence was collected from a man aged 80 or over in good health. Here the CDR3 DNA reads TGTGCCAGCAGTGCTCAAGGACCGGGGTATGGCTACACCTTC. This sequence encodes CASSAQGPGYGYTF.